These T cell receptor beta chains were read from a single sample in a study of control samples from healthy donors and cancer patients. The data were produced by immunoSEQ multiplex PCR, yet TCRdb's version contains in-frame clones alone and is incomplete. Of 140,000 or so clones in the sample, about 93% are singletons; the top ten hold about 14%. Sequencing input: PBMCs. The receptors shown here come from a man in his 60s with colorectal cancer. Each CDR3 is given with its conserved first and last residue. D genes are given only for firm matches. The size field is filled for only some rows; it gives once, few, many or a size class.

CDR3: CASSIVGRGNEKLFF
DNA: TGTGCCAGTAGTATAGTCGGCAGGGGGAATGAAAAACTGTTTTTT
V: TRBV19
D: TRBD1
size: .
J: TRBJ1-4

CDR3: CASRDRGSTNYGYTF
DNA: TGTGCCAGTAGGGACAGGGGATCGACTAACTATGGCTACACCTTC
V: TRBV19
D: TRBD1
size: .
J: TRBJ1-2

CDR3: CASSLPDRNYGYTF
DNA: TGTGCCAGCAGCCTCCCGGACAGGAACTATGGCTACACCTTC
V: TRBV5-6
D: TRBD1
size: .
J: TRBJ1-2

CDR3: CAWSYGGSTGELFF
DNA: TGTGCCTGGAGTTACGGGGGGTCCACCGGGGAGCTGTTTTTT
V: TRBV30
D: TRBD2
size: once
J: TRBJ2-2

CDR3: CATSDLPRGDGSYEQYF
DNA: TGTGCCACCAGTGATTTACCAAGGGGGGACGGCTCCTACGAGCAGTACTTC
V: TRBV24-1
D: .
size: once
J: TRBJ2-7

CDR3: CASSLGTSGGPNTGELFF
DNA: TGCGCCAGCAGCTTAGGGACTAGCGGGGGTCCTAACACCGGGGAGCTGTTTTTT
V: TRBV5-1
D: TRBD2
size: .
J: TRBJ2-2

CDR3: CASSITPGVSYEQYF
DNA: TGTGCCAGCAGCATAACCCCCGGCGTTTCCTACGAGCAGTACTTC
V: TRBV5-5
D: .
size: .
J: TRBJ2-7

CDR3: CASSTRQGYTDTQYF
DNA: TGTGCCAGCAGCACCCGACAGGGCTACACAGATACGCAGTATTTT
V: TRBV21-1
D: .
size: once
J: TRBJ2-3

CDR3: CASSPPGINEKLFF
DNA: TGTGCCAGCTCACCACCGGGGATTAATGAAAAACTGTTTTTT
V: TRBV18
D: .
size: .
J: TRBJ1-4

CDR3: CASSSTGGYEQYF
DNA: TGTGCCAGCAGCTCCACGGGGGGCTACGAGCAGTACTTC
V: TRBV11-2
D: TRBD2
size: .
J: TRBJ2-7

CDR3: CASSLAGERDGYTF
DNA: TGTGCCAGCAGCTTAGCAGGGGAGCGGGATGGCTACACCTTC
V: TRBV7-9
D: .
size: .
J: TRBJ1-2

CDR3: CASSSGQVGYGYTF
DNA: TGTGCCAGTAGTTCGGGACAGGTTGGCTATGGCTACACCTTC
V: TRBV19
D: TRBD1
size: .
J: TRBJ1-2

CDR3: CASSLALSGDEKLFF
DNA: TGTGCCAGCAGCTTAGCGCTGTCCGGGGATGAAAAACTGTTTTTT
V: TRBV7-9
D: .
size: .
J: TRBJ1-4

CDR3: CAWSVQEDTEQYF
DNA: TGTGCCTGGAGTGTACAGGAGGACACCGAGCAGTACTTC
V: TRBV30
D: .
size: .
J: TRBJ2-7

CDR3: CASRFGQEAGQPQHF
DNA: TGTGCCAGCAGATTCGGACAGGAGGCGGGCCAGCCCCAGCATTTT
V: TRBV28
D: TRBD1
size: .
J: TRBJ1-5

CDR3: CASSSGEKLFF
DNA: TGTGCCAGCAGTTCCGGAGAAAAACTGTTTTTT
V: TRBV12-3/TRBV12-4
D: .
size: .
J: TRBJ1-4

CDR3: CASSPRQGNTGELFF
DNA: TGTGCCAGCAGCCCCCGACAGGGGAACACCGGGGAGCTGTTTTTT
V: TRBV9
D: TRBD1
size: .
J: TRBJ2-2

CDR3: CASSPPGQVHQPQHF
DNA: TGTGCCAGCAGCCCACCGGGACAGGTCCATCAGCCCCAGCATTTT
V: TRBV7-2
D: TRBD1
size: once
J: TRBJ1-5

CDR3: CASSSGDTDTQYF
DNA: TGTGCCAGCAGTTCCGGAGACACAGATACGCAGTATTTT
V: TRBV6-5
D: .
size: .
J: TRBJ2-3

CDR3: CASSPNSGGALYEQYF
DNA: TGTGCCAGCAGCCCCAATAGCGGGGGGGCGTTGTACGAGCAGTACTTC
V: TRBV11-2
D: TRBD2
size: .
J: TRBJ2-7

CDR3: CASSLDNSYEQYF
DNA: TGCGCCAGCAGCTTGGACAACTCCTACGAGCAGTACTTC
V: TRBV5-1
D: .
size: .
J: TRBJ2-7

CDR3: CASSRNDGSFNYGYTF
DNA: TGTGCCAGCAGCAGAAACGACGGAAGTTTTAACTATGGCTACACCTTC
V: TRBV5-4
D: .
size: once
J: TRBJ1-2

CDR3: CASSHGQVYNEQFF
DNA: TGTGCCAGTAGCCACGGACAGGTCTACAATGAGCAGTTCTTC
V: TRBV19
D: TRBD1
size: .
J: TRBJ2-1

CDR3: CASSLGASLWNTEAFF
DNA: TGCGCCAGCAGCTTGGGAGCCAGTTTGTGGAACACTGAAGCTTTCTTT
V: TRBV5-1
D: .
size: .
J: TRBJ1-1

CDR3: CASSPPPTGTLNSPLHF
DNA: TGTGCCAGCAGCCCCCCTCCGACAGGGACCCTTAATTCACCCCTCCACTTT
V: TRBV28
D: TRBD1
size: .
J: TRBJ1-6

CDR3: CASSLRGSGGADTGELFF
DNA: TGCGCCAGCAGCCTTAGGGGCAGCGGGGGGGCGGACACCGGGGAGCTGTTTTTT
V: TRBV4-1
D: TRBD2
size: many
J: TRBJ2-2

CDR3: CASSANRGGTDTQYF
DNA: TGTGCCAGCAGCGCCAACAGGGGCGGCACAGATACGCAGTATTTT
V: TRBV11-2
D: TRBD1
size: .
J: TRBJ2-3

CDR3: CASSQVDRVHLPQHF
DNA: TGCGCCAGCAGCCAGGTGGACAGGGTGCATCTGCCCCAGCATTTT
V: TRBV4-1
D: TRBD1
size: .
J: TRBJ1-5

CDR3: CASSLGDRDTGELFF
DNA: TGTGCCAGCAGCTTGGGGGACAGGGACACCGGGGAGCTGTTTTTT
V: TRBV11-2
D: TRBD1
size: .
J: TRBJ2-2

CDR3: CASSTQGSSYEQYF
DNA: TGCGCCAGCAGCACCCAGGGGAGCTCCTACGAGCAGTACTTC
V: TRBV5-1
D: .
size: once
J: TRBJ2-7

CDR3: CASSLAGTQETQYF
DNA: TGCGCCAGCAGCTTGGCGGGGACCCAAGAGACCCAGTACTTC
V: TRBV5-1
D: .
size: .
J: TRBJ2-5

CDR3: CASSMGQNTDTQYF
DNA: TGTGCCAGTAGTATGGGGCAGAACACAGATACGCAGTATTTT
V: TRBV19
D: .
size: .
J: TRBJ2-3

CDR3: CASKVQRDTEAFF
DNA: TGTGCCAGCAAGGTGCAGCGGGACACTGAAGCTTTCTTT
V: TRBV7-9
D: .
size: .
J: TRBJ1-1

CDR3: CASSQGDRGVAEQYF
DNA: TGCGCCAGCAGCCAAGGGGACAGGGGGGTAGCCGAGCAGTACTTC
V: TRBV4-1
D: TRBD1
size: .
J: TRBJ2-7

CDR3: CASSFSGIETQYF
DNA: TGTGCCAGCAGTTTCTCAGGGATAGAGACCCAGTACTTC
V: TRBV6-2/TRBV6-3
D: .
size: .
J: TRBJ2-5

CDR3: CASSSQIGYEQYF
DNA: TGCGCCAGCAGCTCCCAAATCGGGTACGAGCAGTACTTC
V: TRBV5-1
D: .
size: .
J: TRBJ2-7

CDR3: CASSSQAGREKLFF
DNA: TGTGCCAGCAGCTCCCAGGCGGGTCGGGAAAAACTGTTTTTT
V: TRBV7-9
D: .
size: .
J: TRBJ1-4

CDR3: CASSRRGGDSPLHF
DNA: TGTGCCAGCAGCCGGCGGGGGGGGGATTCACCCCTCCACTTT
V: TRBV3-1/TRBV3-2
D: .
size: .
J: TRBJ1-6

CDR3: CASSFGTVEKLFF
DNA: TGTGCCAGCAGCTTCGGGACTGTTGAAAAACTGTTTTTT
V: TRBV11-1
D: .
size: .
J: TRBJ1-4

CDR3: CASRSAGPTNEKLFF
DNA: TGTGCCAGTAGATCCGCAGGGCCAACTAATGAAAAACTGTTTTTT
V: TRBV19
D: .
size: .
J: TRBJ1-4

CDR3: CASSLGLLTYEQYF
DNA: TGTGCCAGCAGTTTAGGCTTACTTACCTACGAGCAGTACTTC
V: TRBV28
D: .
size: few
J: TRBJ2-7

CDR3: CASSDGAAEETQYF
DNA: TGTGCCAGCAGTGACGGAGCGGCTGAAGAGACCCAGTACTTC
V: TRBV6-1
D: .
size: few
J: TRBJ2-5

CDR3: CASSYLPGQGASPLHF
DNA: TGTGCCAGCAGTTACCTTCCGGGACAGGGTGCTTCACCCCTCCACTTT
V: TRBV6-5
D: TRBD1
size: .
J: TRBJ1-6

CDR3: CASSQVSGGTSVETQYF
DNA: TGCGCCAGCAGCCAAGTATCGGGAGGTACTAGCGTGGAGACCCAGTACTTC
V: TRBV4-3
D: TRBD2
size: once
J: TRBJ2-5

CDR3: CASSLAAANEKLFF
DNA: TGCGCCAGCAGCTTAGCGGCAGCTAATGAAAAACTGTTTTTT
V: TRBV5-1
D: .
size: .
J: TRBJ1-4

CDR3: CASSPQGFYGYTF
DNA: TGTGCCAGCAGCCCACAGGGCTTCTATGGCTACACCTTC
V: TRBV3-1/TRBV3-2
D: .
size: .
J: TRBJ1-2

CDR3: CASSLVAGVVNTEAFF
DNA: TGTGCCAGCAGCTTAGTGGCAGGGGTGGTGAACACTGAAGCTTTCTTT
V: TRBV7-2
D: .
size: .
J: TRBJ1-1

CDR3: CASSAGLAGYEQYF
DNA: TGTGCCAGCAGCGCCGGACTAGCGGGGTACGAGCAGTACTTC
V: TRBV9
D: TRBD2
size: .
J: TRBJ2-7

CDR3: CASSGGYSNQPQHF
DNA: TGTGCCAGCAGTGGGGGTTATAGCAATCAGCCCCAGCATTTT
V: TRBV2
D: .
size: .
J: TRBJ1-5